This TCR beta chain was obtained from a study of OX40 agonist ivuxolimab in advanced cancers. General study points: Doses of 0.1 to 3.0 mg/kg were accompanied by clonal expansion of CD4+ and CD8+ blood T cells by week 6.

A note on this clone: Its antigen is unidentified.

Germline assignment: CDR1 SGHTA and CDR2 FQGNSA. The V and J ends lost 3 bases and 5 bases respectively, with 13 bases between them. The CDR3 totals 14 residues. Sequenced by immunoSEQ multiplex PCR; TCRdb stores in-frame clones only, minus some. The repertoire includes fewer than 40,000 clones, approximately 89% of them detected once, and around 33% sits in the top ten. The TCR comes from an adult with an advanced solid tumor such as melanoma, head and neck, liver or kidney cancer. The sequences come from CD4+ or CD8+ T cells sorted from blood, collected in a trial of the OX40 agonist ivuxolimab. This chain uses TRBV7-2 with TRBJ2-5, with a tentative D call TRBD2 (5 bases). The CDR3 DNA sequence: TGTGCCAGCAGCTTGACCCGAGGGTGGGAGACCCAGTACTTC. It is translated as CASSLTRGWETQYF.